The entry that follows covers one T cell receptor beta chain sequence. The antigen this receptor binds is unknown. No clone much larger than this one lies a single base away; base qualities are absent. The same CDR3 can be traced to other DNA sequences in this sample. The sample comes from a study of blood T cell repertoires in COVID-19 (dated by TCRdb to about 2020). Background for the entire study: Collaborator samples came from the United States, Italy and Spain and covered acute and convalescent phases of COVID-19. The repertoires were released in a freely available public database intended as a resource for research on the immune response to SARS-CoV-2. A de-identified subject ID, COVID-19 status, age in years and sex were almost always included in the sample metadata. Deeply sampled blood TCRbeta repertoires from subjects exposed to, actively infected with, or recovered from COVID-19 were included in the dataset. Where available, HLA class I and class II types were taken from metadata supplied by the sample provider and were not determined by assay-based typing. The samples were drawn from two sources: the first 160 participants of the ongoing ImmuneRACE study, and 1,000 to 1,500 subjects contributed by 6 global collaborators. The material from the prospective study consisted of cDNA or gDNA derived from T cells, B-cell-depleted T cells, or PBMCs.

The collaborating institutions used their own protocols to collect whole blood in K2EDTA tubes. For TCRbeta analysis, collaborators shipped samples in one of three forms: frozen whole blood, isolated PBMCs, or DNA extracted from either of those sample types. Broader findings and caveats from the paper: The amount of clinical and demographic metadata varied by source and participant and was provided uncurated.

The immunoSEQ Assay, a bias-controlled multiplex PCR, was used to amplify TCRbeta CDR3 regions from genomic DNA. The paper's data handling went like this. The number of nucleated cells in each sample was estimated by amplification of reference gene primers within the assay. To quantify the absolute abundance of each unique TCRbeta CDR3 rearrangement, sequence reads were collapsed and filtered. For each sample, productive Simpson clonality was calculated as the square root of Simpson's diversity index over productive rearrangements. The source is immuneACCESS, and TCRdb retained only in-frame sequences with V and J called. Part of the clones is not carried over; for the studies checked, unresolved V genes explain less than half of this, and the remainder is unexplained. Clone size and V and J calls were adopted from that table, with D and trimming inferred from the DNA. The table for this sample lists approximately 97,000 clones; roughly nine tenths of them were counted only once. The ten largest account for about 1.7% of the sample.

This receptor was identified in a man in his 60s with acute or convalescent COVID-19. The sample taken for sequencing was peripheral blood.

Read as DNA, the sequence is TGTGCCAGCAGCTTATCAAGGTTGGGACACGGAAACACCATATATTTT. This translates into CASSLSRLGHGNTIYF. The rearrangement joined TRBV7-2 to TRBJ1-3, with a weak D call of TRBD1 (6 bases match). Trimming at the junction amounts to 2 bases on V and 4 bases on J, and the germline ends lie 15 bases apart. The CDR3 covers 16 residues, taking in both the cysteine and the phenylalanine. Just the 48-base CDR3 DNA is kept, in frame starting at base 1. The germline V gene yields SGHTA for CDR1 and FQGNSA for CDR2.